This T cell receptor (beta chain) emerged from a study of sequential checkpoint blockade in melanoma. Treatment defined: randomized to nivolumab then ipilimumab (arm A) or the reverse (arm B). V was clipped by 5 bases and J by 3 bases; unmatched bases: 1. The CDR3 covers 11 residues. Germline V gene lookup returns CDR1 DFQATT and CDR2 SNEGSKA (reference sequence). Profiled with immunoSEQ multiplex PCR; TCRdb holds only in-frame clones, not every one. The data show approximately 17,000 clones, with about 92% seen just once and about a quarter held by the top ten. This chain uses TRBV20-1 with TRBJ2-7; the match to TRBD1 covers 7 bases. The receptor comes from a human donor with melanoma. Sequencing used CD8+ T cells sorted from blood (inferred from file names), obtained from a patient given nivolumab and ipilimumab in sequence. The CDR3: CSARQGYEQYF. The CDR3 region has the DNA TGCAGTGCTCGACAGGGCTACGAGCAGTACTTC.